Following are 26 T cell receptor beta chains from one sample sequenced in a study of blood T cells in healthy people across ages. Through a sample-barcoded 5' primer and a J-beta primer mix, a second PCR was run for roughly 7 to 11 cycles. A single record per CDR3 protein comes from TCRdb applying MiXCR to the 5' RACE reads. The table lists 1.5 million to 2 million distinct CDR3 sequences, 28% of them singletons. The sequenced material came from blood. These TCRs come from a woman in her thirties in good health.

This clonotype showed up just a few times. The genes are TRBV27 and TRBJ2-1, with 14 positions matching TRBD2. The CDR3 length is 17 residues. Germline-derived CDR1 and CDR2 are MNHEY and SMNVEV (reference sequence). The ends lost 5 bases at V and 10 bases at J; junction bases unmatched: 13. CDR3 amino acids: CASSVTPPGLAGGEQFF. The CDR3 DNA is TGTGCCAGCAGTGTAACCCCACCTGGACTAGCGGGGGGAGAGCAGTTCTTC.

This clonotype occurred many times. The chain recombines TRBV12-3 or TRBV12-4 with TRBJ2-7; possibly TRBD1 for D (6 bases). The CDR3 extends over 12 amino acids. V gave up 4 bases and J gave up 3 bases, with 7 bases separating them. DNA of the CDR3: TGTGCCAGCAGTTACAGGGACTACGAGCAGTACTTC. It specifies CASSYRDYEQYF.

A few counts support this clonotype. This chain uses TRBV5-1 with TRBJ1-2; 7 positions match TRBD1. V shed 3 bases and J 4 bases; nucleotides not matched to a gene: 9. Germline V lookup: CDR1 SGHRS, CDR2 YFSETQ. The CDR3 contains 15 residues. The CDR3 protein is CASSWSGDSSYGYTF. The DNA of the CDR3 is TGCGCCAGCAGCTGGAGTGGGGACAGCTCCTATGGCTACACCTTC. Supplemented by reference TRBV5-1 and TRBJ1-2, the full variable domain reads KAGVTQTPRYLIKTRGQQVTLSCSPISGHRSVSWYQQTPGQGLQFLFEYFSETQRNKGNFPGRFSGRQFSNSRSEMNVSTLELGDSALYLCASSWSGDSSYGYTFGSGTRLTVV.

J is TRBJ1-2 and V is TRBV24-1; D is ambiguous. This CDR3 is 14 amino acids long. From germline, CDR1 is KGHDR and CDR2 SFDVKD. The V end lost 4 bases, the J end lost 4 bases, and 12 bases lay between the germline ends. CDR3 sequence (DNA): TGTGCCACCAGTGACTTTAGGGTTACCTATGGCTACACCTTC. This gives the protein CATSDFRVTYGYTF.

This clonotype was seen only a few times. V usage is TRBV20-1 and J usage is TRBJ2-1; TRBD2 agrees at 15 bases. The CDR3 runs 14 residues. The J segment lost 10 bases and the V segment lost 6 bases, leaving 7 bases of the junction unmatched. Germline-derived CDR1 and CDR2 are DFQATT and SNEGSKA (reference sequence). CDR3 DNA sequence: TGCAGTGCGATGGGACTAGCGGGGGGTGAAGAGCAGTTCTTC. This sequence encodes CSAMGLAGGEEQFF.

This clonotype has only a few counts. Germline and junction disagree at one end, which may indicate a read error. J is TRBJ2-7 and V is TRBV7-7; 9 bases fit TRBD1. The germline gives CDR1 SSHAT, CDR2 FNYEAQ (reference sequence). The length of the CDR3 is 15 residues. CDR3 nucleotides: TGTGCTAGCAGCCCGGACAGGGGCCAAGCCTACGAGCAGTACTTC. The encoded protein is CASSPDRGQAYEQYF.

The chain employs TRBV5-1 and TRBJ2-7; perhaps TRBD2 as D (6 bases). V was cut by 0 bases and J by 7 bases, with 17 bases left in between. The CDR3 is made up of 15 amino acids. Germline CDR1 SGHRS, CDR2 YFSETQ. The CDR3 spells CASSLVLANYNEQYF. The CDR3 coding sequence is TGCGCCAGCAGCTTGGTACTAGCCAACTACAATGAGCAGTACTTC.

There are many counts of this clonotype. The CDR3 DNA sequence: TGTGCCAGCAGCCAAGTGCGGACTAGACCTTACAATGAGCAGTTCTTC. This gives the protein CASSQVRTRPYNEQFF. The chain carries TRBV3-1 and TRBJ2-1, with 7 nucleotides matching TRBD2. The germline V gene has CDR1 LGHDT and CDR2 YNNKEL (reference sequence). Trimming cost V 1 base and J 4 bases; bases outside gene matches: 7. The CDR3 covers 16 residues.

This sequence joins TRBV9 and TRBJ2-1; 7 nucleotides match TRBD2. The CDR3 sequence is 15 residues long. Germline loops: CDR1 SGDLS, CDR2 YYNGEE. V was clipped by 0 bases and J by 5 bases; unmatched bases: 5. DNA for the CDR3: TGTGCCAGCAGCGTAGGGTCCGGGACTAACAATGAGCAGTTCTTC. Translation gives CASSVGSGTNNEQFF.

This CDR3 is CASKEQGLGETQYF. For the CDR3, the DNA is TGTGCCAGCAAAGAACAGGGTCTCGGGGAGACCCAGTACTTC. This chain connects TRBV14 to TRBJ2-5; TRBD1 is a possible D gene (6 bases). V lost 7 bases and J lost 5, with 17 bases in between. Germline CDR1 reads SGHDN; CDR2 reads FVKESK. This CDR3 has 14 residues.

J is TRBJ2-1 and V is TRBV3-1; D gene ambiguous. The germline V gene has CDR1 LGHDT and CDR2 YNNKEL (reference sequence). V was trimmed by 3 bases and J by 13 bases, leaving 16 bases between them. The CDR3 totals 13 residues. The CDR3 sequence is CASSQASSRDQFF. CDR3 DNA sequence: TGTGCCAGCAGCCAGGCTAGTTCCCGCGACCAGTTCTTC.

CDR3 in amino acids: CASSLGVLKETQYF. For the CDR3, the DNA is TGTGCCAGCAGCTTAGGAGTCCTCAAAGAGACCCAGTACTTC. The J gene is TRBJ2-5, the V gene TRBV7-2, with D hard to call. Germline V lookup: CDR1 SGHTA, CDR2 FQGNSA. The length of the CDR3 is 14 residues. V dropped 1 base and J dropped 3 bases, with 9 bases sitting between them. Variable domain in full (rest from reference TRBV7-2 and TRBJ2-5): GAGVSQSPSNKVTEKGKDVELRCDPISGHTALYWYRQSLGQGLEFLIYFQGNSAPDKSGLPSDRFSAERTGGSVSTLTIQRTQQEDSAVYLCASSLGVLKETQYFGPGTRLLVL.

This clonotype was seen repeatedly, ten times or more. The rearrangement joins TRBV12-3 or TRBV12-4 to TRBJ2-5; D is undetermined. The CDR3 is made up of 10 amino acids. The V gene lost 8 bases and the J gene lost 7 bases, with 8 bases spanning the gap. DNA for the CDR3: TGTGCCAGCTCTGCAGGGACCCAGTACTTC. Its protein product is CASSAGTQYF.

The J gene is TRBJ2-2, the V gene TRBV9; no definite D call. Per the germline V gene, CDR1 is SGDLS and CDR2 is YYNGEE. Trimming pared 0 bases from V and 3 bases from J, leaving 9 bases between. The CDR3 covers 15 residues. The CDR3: CASSVAWVDTGELFF. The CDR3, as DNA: TGTGCCAGCAGCGTAGCTTGGGTCGACACCGGGGAGCTGTTTTTT.

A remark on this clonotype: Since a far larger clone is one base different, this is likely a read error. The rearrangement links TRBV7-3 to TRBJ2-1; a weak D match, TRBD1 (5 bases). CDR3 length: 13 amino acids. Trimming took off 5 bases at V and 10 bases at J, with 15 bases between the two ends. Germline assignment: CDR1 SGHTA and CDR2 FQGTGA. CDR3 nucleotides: TGTGCCAGCAGCAGGGGCCTCTCCTACGAGCAGTTCTTC. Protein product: CASSRGLSYEQFF.

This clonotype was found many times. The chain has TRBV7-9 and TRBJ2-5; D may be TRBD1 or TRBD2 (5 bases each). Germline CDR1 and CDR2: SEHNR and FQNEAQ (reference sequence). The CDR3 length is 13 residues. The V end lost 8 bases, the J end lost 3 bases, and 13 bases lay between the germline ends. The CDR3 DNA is TGTGCCAGCCCTCTCGGGGCGGAAGAGACCCAGTACTTC. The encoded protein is CASPLGAEETQYF.

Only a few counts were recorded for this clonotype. CDR3 amino acids: CSASNNGLSHF. CDR3 DNA sequence: TGCAGTGCTAGTAACAATGGTCTATCGCATTTT. The J gene is TRBJ1-5, the V gene TRBV20-1; D is uncertain. V lost 3 bases and J 15 bases, leaving 15 bases between the germline ends. From germline, CDR1 is DFQATT and CDR2 SNEGSKA (reference sequence). The CDR3 loop spans 11 amino acids.

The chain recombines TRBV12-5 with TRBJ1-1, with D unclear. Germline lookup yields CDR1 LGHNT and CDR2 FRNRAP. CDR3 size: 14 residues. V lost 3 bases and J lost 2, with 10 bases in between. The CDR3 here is CASGFWVGNTEAFF. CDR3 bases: TGTGCTAGTGGTTTTTGGGTCGGCAACACTGAAGCTTTCTTT.

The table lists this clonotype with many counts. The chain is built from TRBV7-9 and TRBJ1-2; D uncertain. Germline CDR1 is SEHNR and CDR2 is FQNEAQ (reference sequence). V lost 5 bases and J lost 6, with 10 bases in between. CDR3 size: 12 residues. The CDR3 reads CASSPHQDGYTF. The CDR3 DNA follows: TGTGCCAGCAGCCCGCATCAAGATGGCTACACCTTC. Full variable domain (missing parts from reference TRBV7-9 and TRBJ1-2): DTGVSQNPRHKITKRGQNVTFRCDPISEHNRLYWYRQTLGQGPEFLTYFQNEAQLEKSRLLSDRFSAERPKGSFSTLEIQRTEQGDSAMYLCASSPHQDGYTFGSGTRLTVV.

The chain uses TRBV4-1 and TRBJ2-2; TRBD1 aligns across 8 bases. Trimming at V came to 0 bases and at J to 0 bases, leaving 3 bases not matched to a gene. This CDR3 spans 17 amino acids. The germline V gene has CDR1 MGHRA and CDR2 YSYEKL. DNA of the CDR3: TGCGCCAGCAGCCAAGAAGACAGGGGTACGAACACCGGGGAGCTGTTTTTT. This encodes CASSQEDRGTNTGELFF.

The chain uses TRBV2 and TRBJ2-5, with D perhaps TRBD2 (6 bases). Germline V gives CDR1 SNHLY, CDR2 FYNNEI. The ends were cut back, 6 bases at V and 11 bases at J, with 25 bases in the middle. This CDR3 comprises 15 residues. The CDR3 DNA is TGTGCCAGCAGGACCCCGGGACTGGCAGGTTGGGAGCAGTACTTC. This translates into CASRTPGLAGWEQYF.

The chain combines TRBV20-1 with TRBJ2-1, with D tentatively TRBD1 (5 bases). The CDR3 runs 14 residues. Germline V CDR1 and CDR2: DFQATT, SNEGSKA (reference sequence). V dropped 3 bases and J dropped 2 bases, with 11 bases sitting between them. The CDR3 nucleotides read TGCAGTGCTAGCGACAGTCTACCCTACAATGAGCAGTTCTTC. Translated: CSASDSLPYNEQFF.

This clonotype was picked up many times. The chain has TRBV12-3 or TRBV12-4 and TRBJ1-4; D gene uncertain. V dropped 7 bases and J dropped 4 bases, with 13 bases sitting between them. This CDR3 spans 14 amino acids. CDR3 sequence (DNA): TGTGCCAGCACCTTAGCCTTGGGTAATGAAAAACTGTTTTTT. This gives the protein CASTLALGNEKLFF.

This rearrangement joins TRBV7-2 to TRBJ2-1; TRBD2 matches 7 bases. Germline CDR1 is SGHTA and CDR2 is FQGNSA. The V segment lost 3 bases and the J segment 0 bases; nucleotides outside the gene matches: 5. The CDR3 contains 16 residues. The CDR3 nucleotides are TGTGCCAGCAGCTTTGGGAGCGGGGTCTCCTACAATGAGCAGTTCTTC. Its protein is CASSFGSGVSYNEQFF.

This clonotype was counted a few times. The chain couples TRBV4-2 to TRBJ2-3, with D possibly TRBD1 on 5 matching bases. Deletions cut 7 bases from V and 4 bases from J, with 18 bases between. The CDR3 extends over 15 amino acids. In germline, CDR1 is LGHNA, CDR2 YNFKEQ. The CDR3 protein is CASTPFGRGPDTQYF. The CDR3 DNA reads TGTGCCAGCACTCCCTTCGGAAGGGGCCCAGATACGCAGTATTTT.

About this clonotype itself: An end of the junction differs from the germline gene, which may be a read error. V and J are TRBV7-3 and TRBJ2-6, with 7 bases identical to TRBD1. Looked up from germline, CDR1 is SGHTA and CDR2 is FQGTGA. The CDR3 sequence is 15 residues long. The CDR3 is CASSWTGSGANVRTF. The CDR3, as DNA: TGTGCCAGCAGCTGGACAGGTTCTGGGGCCAACGTCCGGACTTTC.